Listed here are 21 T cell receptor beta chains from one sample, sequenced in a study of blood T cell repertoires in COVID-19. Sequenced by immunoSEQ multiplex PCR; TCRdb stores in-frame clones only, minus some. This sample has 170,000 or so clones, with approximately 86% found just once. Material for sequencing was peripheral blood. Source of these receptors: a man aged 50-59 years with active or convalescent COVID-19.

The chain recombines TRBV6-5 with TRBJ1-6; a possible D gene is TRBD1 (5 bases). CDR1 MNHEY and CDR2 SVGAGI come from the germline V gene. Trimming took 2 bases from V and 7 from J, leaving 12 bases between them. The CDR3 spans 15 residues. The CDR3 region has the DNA TGTGCCAGCAGTTACGGTGGGACTACAAATTCACCCCTCCACTTT. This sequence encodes CASSYGGTTNSPLHF.

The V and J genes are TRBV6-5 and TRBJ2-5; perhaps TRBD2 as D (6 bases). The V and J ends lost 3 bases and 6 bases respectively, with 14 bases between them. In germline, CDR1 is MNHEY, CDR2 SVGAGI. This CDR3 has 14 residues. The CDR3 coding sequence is TGTGCCAGCAGTTATCCCGGGAGTCAGAAGACCCAGTACTTC. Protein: CASSYPGSQKTQYF.

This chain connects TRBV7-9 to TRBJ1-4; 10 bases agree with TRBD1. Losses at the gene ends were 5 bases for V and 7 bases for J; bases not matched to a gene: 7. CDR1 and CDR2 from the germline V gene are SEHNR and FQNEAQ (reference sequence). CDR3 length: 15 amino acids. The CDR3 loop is CASSARQGASEKLFF. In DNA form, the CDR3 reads TGTGCCAGCAGCGCCAGACAGGGGGCGAGTGAAAAACTGTTTTTT.

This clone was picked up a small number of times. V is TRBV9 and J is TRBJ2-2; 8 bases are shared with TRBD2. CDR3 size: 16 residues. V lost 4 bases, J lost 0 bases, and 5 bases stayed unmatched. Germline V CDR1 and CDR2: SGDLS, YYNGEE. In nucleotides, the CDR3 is TGTGCCAGCAGCACCCGGGAGGGGGCGAACACCGGGGAGCTGTTTTTT. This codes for CASSTREGANTGELFF.

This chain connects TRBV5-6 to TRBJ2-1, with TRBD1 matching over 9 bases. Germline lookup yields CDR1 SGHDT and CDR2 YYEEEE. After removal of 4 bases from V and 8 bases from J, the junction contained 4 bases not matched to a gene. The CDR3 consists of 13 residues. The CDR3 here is CASSPTGGYEQFF. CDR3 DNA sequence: TGTGCCAGCAGCCCGACAGGGGGGTATGAGCAGTTCTTC.

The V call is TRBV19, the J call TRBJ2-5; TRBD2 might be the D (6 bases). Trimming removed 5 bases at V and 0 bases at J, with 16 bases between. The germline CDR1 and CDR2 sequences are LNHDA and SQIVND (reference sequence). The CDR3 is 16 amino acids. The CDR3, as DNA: TGTGCCAGTAGTCCCGGGGTAGCGGTGTACCAAGAGACCCAGTACTTC. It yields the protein CASSPGVAVYQETQYF.

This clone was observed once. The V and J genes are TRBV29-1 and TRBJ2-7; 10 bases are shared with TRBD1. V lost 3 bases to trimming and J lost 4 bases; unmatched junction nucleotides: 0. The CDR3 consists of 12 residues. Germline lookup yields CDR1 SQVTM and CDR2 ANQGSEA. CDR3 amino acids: CSVEGQGYEQYF. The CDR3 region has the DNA TGCAGCGTTGAGGGACAGGGGTACGAGCAGTACTTC.

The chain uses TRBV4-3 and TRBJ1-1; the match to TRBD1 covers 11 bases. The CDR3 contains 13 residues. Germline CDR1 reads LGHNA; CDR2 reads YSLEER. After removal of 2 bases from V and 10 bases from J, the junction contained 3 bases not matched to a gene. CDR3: CASSQPGQGAAFF. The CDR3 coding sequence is TGCGCCAGCAGCCAACCCGGACAGGGGGCAGCTTTCTTT.

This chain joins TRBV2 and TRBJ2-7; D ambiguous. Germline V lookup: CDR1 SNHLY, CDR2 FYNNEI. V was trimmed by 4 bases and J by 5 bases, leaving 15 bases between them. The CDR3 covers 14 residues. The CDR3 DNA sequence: TGTGCCAGCAGTGGTAGTAATATAGTGCACGAGCAGTACTTC. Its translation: CASSGSNIVHEQYF.

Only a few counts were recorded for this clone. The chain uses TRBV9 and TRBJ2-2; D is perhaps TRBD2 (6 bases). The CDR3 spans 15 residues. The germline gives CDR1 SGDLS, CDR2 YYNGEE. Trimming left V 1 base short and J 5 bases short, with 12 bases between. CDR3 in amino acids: CASSVKGGGTGELFF. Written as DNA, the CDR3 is TGTGCCAGCAGCGTAAAGGGAGGCGGGACCGGGGAGCTGTTTTTT.

In nucleotides, the CDR3 is TGTGCCAGCAGCTTATCGGGGAGGTGGACCGGGGAGCTGTTTTTT. This codes for CASSLSGRWTGELFF. The V and J genes are TRBV13 and TRBJ2-2, with a possible D match to TRBD2 (6 bases). Germline V gene data show CDR1 as PRHDT and CDR2 as FYEKMQ (reference sequence). V dropped 2 bases and J dropped 5 bases, with 12 bases sitting between them. The CDR3 is 15 residues long. Complete variable domain (other parts from reference TRBV13 and TRBJ2-2): AAGVIQSPRHLIKEKRETATLKCYPIPRHDTVYWYQQGPGQDPQFLISFYEKMQSDKGSIPDRFSAQQFSDYHSELNMSSLELGDSALYFCASSLSGRWTGELFFGEGSRLTVL.

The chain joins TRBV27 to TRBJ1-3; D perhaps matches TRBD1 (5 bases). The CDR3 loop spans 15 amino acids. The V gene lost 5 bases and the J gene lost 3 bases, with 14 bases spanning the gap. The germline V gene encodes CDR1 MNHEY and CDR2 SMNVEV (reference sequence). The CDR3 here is CASSRGGSDGNTIYF. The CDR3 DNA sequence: TGTGCCAGCAGTCGGGGGGGAAGTGATGGAAACACCATATATTTT.

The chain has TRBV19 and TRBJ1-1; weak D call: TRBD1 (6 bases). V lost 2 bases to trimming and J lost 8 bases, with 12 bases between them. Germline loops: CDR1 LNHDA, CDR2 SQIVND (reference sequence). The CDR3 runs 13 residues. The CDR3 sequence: CASSILQGGEAFF. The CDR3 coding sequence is TGTGCCAGTAGTATACTACAGGGAGGGGAAGCTTTCTTT.

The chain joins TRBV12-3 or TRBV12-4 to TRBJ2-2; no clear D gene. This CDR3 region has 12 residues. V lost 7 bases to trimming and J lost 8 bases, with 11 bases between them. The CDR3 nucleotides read TGTGCCAGCAAAGACTGGTTAGGGGAGCTGTTTTTT. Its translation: CASKDWLGELFF.

The CDR3 coding sequence is TGTGCCAGCAGTTACGCCCGCGGGGCAGATACGCAGTATTTT. This sequence encodes CASSYARGADTQYF. The chain recombines TRBV6-5 with TRBJ2-3; tentatively, D is TRBD2 (6 bases). CDR3 length: 14 residues. The V gene's germline CDR1 is MNHEY and CDR2 SVGAGI. V dropped 2 bases and J dropped 4 bases, with 10 bases sitting between them.

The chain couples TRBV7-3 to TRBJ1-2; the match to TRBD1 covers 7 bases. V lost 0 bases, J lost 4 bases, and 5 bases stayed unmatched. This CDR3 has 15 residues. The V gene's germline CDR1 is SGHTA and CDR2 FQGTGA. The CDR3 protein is CASSLTPGTAYGYTF. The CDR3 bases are TGTGCCAGCAGCTTAACCCCCGGGACAGCCTATGGCTACACCTTC.

The CDR3 loop reads CASRIGAVLTDTQYF. In DNA, the CDR3 is TGTGCCAGCAGGATAGGGGCAGTACTCACAGATACGCAGTATTTT. V usage is TRBV27 and J usage is TRBJ2-3, with D perhaps matching TRBD1 (5 bases). The CDR3 covers 15 residues. The V and J ends lost 6 bases and 2 bases respectively, with 15 bases between them. The germline gives CDR1 MNHEY, CDR2 SMNVEV (reference sequence).

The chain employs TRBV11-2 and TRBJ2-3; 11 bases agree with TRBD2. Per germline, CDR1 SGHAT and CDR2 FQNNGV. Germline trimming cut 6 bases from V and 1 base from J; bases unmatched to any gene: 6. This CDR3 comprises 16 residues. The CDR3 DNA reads TGTGCCAGCAGTCCCATAGCGGGGGGGGGCACAGATACGCAGTATTTT. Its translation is CASSPIAGGGTDTQYF.

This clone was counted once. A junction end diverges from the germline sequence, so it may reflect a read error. The CDR3 region has the DNA TGTGCCAGCAGCTTAGTGGGAGCCAGGAGTTTT. As protein: CASSLVGARSF. The V and J genes are TRBV11-2 and TRBJ2-3, with D maybe TRBD2 (5 bases). Per the germline V gene, CDR1 is SGHAT and CDR2 is FQNNGV. This CDR3 spans 11 amino acids.

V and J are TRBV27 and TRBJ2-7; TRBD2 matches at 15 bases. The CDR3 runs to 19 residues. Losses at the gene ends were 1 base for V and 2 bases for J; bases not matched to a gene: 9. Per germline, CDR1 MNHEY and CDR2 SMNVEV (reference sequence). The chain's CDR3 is CASSLWAGTSGRSTYEQYF. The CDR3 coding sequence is TGTGCCAGCAGTTTATGGGCAGGGACTAGCGGGAGGAGTACCTACGAGCAGTACTTC.

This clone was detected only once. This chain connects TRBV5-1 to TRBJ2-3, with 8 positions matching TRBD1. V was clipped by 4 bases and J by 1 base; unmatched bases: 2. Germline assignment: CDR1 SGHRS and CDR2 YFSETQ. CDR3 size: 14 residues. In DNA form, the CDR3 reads TGCGCCAGCAGCATGGACAGGGGCACAGATACGCAGTATTTT. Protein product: CASSMDRGTDTQYF.